Listed below are T cell receptor beta chains from one sample, sequenced in a study of T cells after yellow fever vaccination. TCRdb re-called the 5' RACE reads with MiXCR, one entry per CDR3 protein. Seen here are roughly 250,000 distinct CDR3 sequences, over 10% observed once, and the top ten hold 0.4% to 0.55%. The material was CD4+ T cells sorted from PBMCs, obtained 45 days after the yellow fever booster vaccination. These TCRs come from a man aged 25-45 years who received the YFV17D yellow fever vaccine. The conserved cysteine and the conserved F or W are not part of the CDR3 here.

TRBV7-9	TRBJ2-7	ASSPSGGRGRFHEQY
TRBV11-2	TRBJ2-1	ASSLKGQGTSTSNEQF
TRBV12-3/TRBV12-4	TRBJ1-5	ASSQGQPQH
TRBV4-3	TRBJ2-2	ASSQPVAGELF
TRBV7-2	TRBJ2-1	ASSLVGVGNNEQF
TRBV7-2	TRBJ2-1	ASSLAASNEQF
TRBV20-1	TRBJ2-3	SARGERRGGTDTQY
TRBV7-8	TRBJ2-7	ASSSRQGDLYEQY
TRBV4-3	TRBJ2-7	ASSQENWLADEQY
TRBV5-1	TRBJ2-1	ASSLEGYYNEQF
TRBV2	TRBJ2-6	AGSRSGANVLT
TRBV6-1	TRBJ2-7	ASRTSGSSYEQY
TRBV27	TRBJ2-7	ASSSLGRTSGPYEQY
TRBV12-3/TRBV12-4	TRBJ2-7	ASTLTGINRGGHRAYEQY
TRBV5-1	TRBJ2-7	ASSLVASRSSYEQY
TRBV12-3/TRBV12-4	TRBJ1-3	ASSLPPLNTIY
TRBV10-3	TRBJ2-6	AISDDSGANVLT
TRBV6-2/TRBV6-3	TRBJ2-3	ASRWGFGTSGSSSTDTQY
TRBV15	TRBJ2-7	ATSTYSGRARDEQY
TRBV27	TRBJ2-2	ASSLLGQLTGELF
TRBV5-6	TRBJ2-3	ASSSDRPTDTQY
TRBV7-6	TRBJ2-2	ASSLELAGTGELF
TRBV25-1	TRBJ1-2	ASSESYGVDYGYT
TRBV6-1	TRBJ1-2	ASSGRDRGSYGYT
TRBV27	TRBJ2-3	ASSLQPSSTDTQY